The clone carrying this T cell receptor beta chain was observed a single time. Its antigen is not known. These data are taken from a study of siplizumab effects on memory and regulatory T cells. Study observations and caveats: Tracing alloreactive clones into unstimulated subsets worked for only a minor fraction of them.

Using immunoSEQ multiplex PCR, the repertoire was profiled, and TCRdb retains in-frame clones only, with some absent. The sample yields approximately 50,000 clones, 93% seen once. The CDR3 sequence is 15 residues long. After removal of 6 bases from V and 5 bases from J, the junction contained 9 bases not matched to a gene. Per the germline V gene, CDR1 is SGHVS and CDR2 is FNYEAQ. The sequence derives from a human donor in good health. The rearrangement joins TRBV7-6 to TRBJ1-4; 7 bases match TRBD1. The sample consisted of CD8+ T cells sorted from blood. The CDR3 DNA follows: TGTGCCAGCAGTCGACAGGGCGGCTGGAATGAAAAACTGTTTTTT. This translates into CASSRQGGWNEKLFF. Looking up the rest from reference TRBV7-6 and TRBJ1-4 gives the full variable domain: GAGVSQSPRYKVTKRGQDVALRCDPISGHVSLYWYRQALGQGPEFLTYFNYEAQQDKSGLPNDRFSAERPEGSISTLTIQRTEQRDSAMYRCASSRQGGWNEKLFFGSGTQLSVL.